The 26 T cell receptor beta chains presented below share a single source sample, sequenced in a study of regulatory T cells in long-lasting Graves disease. CDR3-region Arm-PCR and iRepertoire HTBI primers produced the TCR beta libraries. TCRdb re-derived calls from the multiplex PCR reads in MiXCR, one entry per CDR3 protein. The repertoire holds about 460,000 distinct CDR3 sequences, with 14% as singletons. The time point is: newly diagnosed GD, antithyroid drugs for less than 3 months. Extracted PBMC RNA gave rise to the TCR library. These data also formed part of another study, on T cells in Graves' hyperthyroidism and ophthalmopathy.

This specimen consisted of peripheral blood mononuclear cells (PBMCs), obtained at new diagnosis, from a patient treated with antithyroid drugs. The receptor source for this set is a woman in her forties or fifties with Graves disease.

The chain couples TRBV12-3 or TRBV12-4 to TRBJ2-1, with D possibly TRBD2 on 6 matching bases. Trimming cost V 6 bases and J 0 bases, with 15 bases left between them. The CDR3 totals 16 residues. The CDR3 here is CASRTRDFSSYNEQFF. CDR3 DNA sequence: TGTGCCAGCAGGACCAGGGACTTCAGCTCCTACAATGAGCAGTTCTTC.

CDR3: CASYWDNEQFF. CDR3 DNA sequence: TGTGCCAGCTATTGGGACAATGAGCAGTTCTTC. V usage is TRBV6-1 and J usage is TRBJ2-1, with D unresolved. The germline V gene has CDR1 MNHNS and CDR2 SASEGT. Trimming took off 8 bases at V and 5 bases at J, with 7 bases between the two ends. The CDR3 consists of 11 residues.

The CDR3 nucleotides are TGTGCCATCAGTACGACAGAGTACACTGAAGCTTTCTTT. Protein: CAISTTEYTEAFF. The chain is built from TRBV10-3 and TRBJ1-1, with D possibly being TRBD1 (5 bases). Looked up from germline, CDR1 is ENHRY and CDR2 is SYGVKD. CDR3 length: 13 amino acids. V dropped 5 bases and J dropped 3 bases, with 10 bases sitting between them.

This clonotype was recorded a few times. The CDR3 sequence is CASSLTDPGSQPQHF. For the CDR3, the DNA is TGTGCCAGCAGCTTGACCGACCCCGGGAGTCAGCCCCAGCATTTT. This sequence joins TRBV5-8 and TRBJ1-5; D not certain. The germline gives CDR1 SGHTS, CDR2 YDEGEE. V lost 1 base and J 6 bases, leaving 14 bases between the germline ends. This CDR3 contains 15 residues.

This clonotype was detected only a few times. The rearrangement links TRBV28 to TRBJ2-2; 13 bases map to TRBD2. This CDR3 spans 14 amino acids. V trimming: 6 bases; J trimming: 8 bases; junction bases outside the gene matches: 3. Germline values: CDR1 MDHEN, CDR2 SYDVKM. CDR3 residues: CASRQTSGRGELFF. The CDR3 DNA reads as TGTGCCAGCAGGCAGACTAGCGGGAGGGGGGAGCTGTTTTTT.

This clonotype appeared many times. The chain links TRBV10-3 to TRBJ2-1; D is possibly TRBD1 or TRBD2 (5 bases each). The CDR3 extends over 14 amino acids. Germline CDR1 ENHRY, CDR2 SYGVKD. Trimming took 2 bases from V and 7 from J, leaving 12 bases between them. The CDR3 spells CAISEGGSLNEQFF. CDR3 in DNA: TGTGCCATCAGTGAGGGGGGTAGTCTTAATGAGCAGTTCTTC.

In its sample, this clonotype was seen many times. This rearrangement joins TRBV11-2 to TRBJ2-5; D not certain. This CDR3 has 13 amino acids. Trimming left V 5 bases short and J 1 base short, with 8 bases between. Looked up from germline, CDR1 is SGHAT and CDR2 is FQNNGV. CDR3 DNA sequence: TGTGCCAGCAGCGTCGGGTTCCAAGAGACCCAGTACTTC. Its translation: CASSVGFQETQYF.

This clonotype has a count of ten or more. The chain uses TRBV6-2 or TRBV6-3 and TRBJ2-7; 9 nucleotides match TRBD1. V shed 6 bases, J shed 5 bases, and the junction held 5 bases outside the gene matches. Germline lookup yields CDR1 MNHEY and CDR2 SVGEGT. The CDR3 contains 13 residues. The CDR3 coding sequence is TGTGCCAGCAGGGGACAGGGAAGCCACGAGCAGTACTTC. This gives the protein CASRGQGSHEQYF.

This clonotype has a handful of counts. The J gene is TRBJ2-2, the V gene TRBV5-1, with 10 bases aligning to TRBD2. The V segment lost 0 bases and the J segment 2 bases; nucleotides outside the gene matches: 10. This CDR3 is built from 19 residues. Germline CDR1 and CDR2: SGHRS and YFSETQ. This chain's CDR3 is CASSLDGLWTSGNTGELFF. The CDR3 DNA is TGCGCCAGCAGCTTGGATGGACTCTGGACTAGCGGTAACACCGGGGAGCTGTTTTTT.

V usage is TRBV4-2 and J usage is TRBJ1-4; D not resolved. Germline CDR1 reads LGHNA; CDR2 reads YNFKEQ. The CDR3 contains 17 residues. Trimming removed 0 bases from V and 0 bases from J, with 11 bases in between. CDR3 protein: CASSQENGVATNEKLFF. The CDR3 DNA sequence: TGTGCCAGCAGCCAAGAGAACGGGGTTGCAACTAATGAAAAACTGTTTTTT.

The rearrangement links TRBV20-1 to TRBJ2-1, with TRBD1 as a possible D gene (6 bases). The end of the DNA is better explained by TRBJ2-5, so the J call may be wrong. Germline loops: CDR1 DFQATT, CDR2 SNEGSKA (reference sequence). CDR3 length: 13 amino acids. CDR3 in amino acids: CSARRGTQETQYF. The CDR3 DNA reads as TGCAGTGCTAGGAGGGGGACCCAAGAGACCCAGTACTTC.

The chain carries TRBV14 and TRBJ2-7, with 8 bases fitting TRBD1. Germline V gene sequence: CDR1 SGHDN, CDR2 FVKESK. Trimming took 3 bases from V and 5 from J; bases not matched to a gene: 12. The CDR3 length is 16 residues. In DNA, the CDR3 is TGTGCCAGCAGCCACATAGGACAGGGCTGGCTCGACGAGCAGTACTTC. Translating gives CASSHIGQGWLDEQYF.

This clonotype appeared many times. The V gene is TRBV11-2, the J gene TRBJ2-3, with 7 positions matching TRBD1. The V gene's germline CDR1 is SGHAT and CDR2 FQNNGV. V was pared by 1 base and J by 2 bases, with 9 bases of the junction left unmatched. The CDR3 has 17 amino acids. CDR3 region: CASSLGMTGRYTDTQYF. The CDR3 DNA is TGTGCCAGCAGCTTAGGAATGACAGGGAGATACACAGATACGCAGTATTTT. Based on the CDR3 plus reference TRBV11-2 and TRBJ2-3, the full variable domain is EAGVAQSPRYKIIEKRQSVAFWCNPISGHATLYWYQQILGQGPKLLIQFQNNGVVDDSQLPKDRFSAERLKGVDSTLKIQPAKLEDSAVYLCASSLGMTGRYTDTQYFGPGTRLTVL.

As to this clonotype: This may come from a read error, since a much larger clone is one base off. In DNA form, the CDR3 reads TGTGCCAGCAGCTCCCAGGGGGACACAGATACGCAGTATTTT. Translation: CASSSQGDTDTQYF. The rearrangement joins TRBV7-9 to TRBJ2-3; 7 bases align to TRBD1. The CDR3 covers 14 residues. In germline, CDR1 is SEHNR, CDR2 FQNEAQ (reference sequence). V trimming: 4 bases; J trimming: 2 bases; junction bases outside the gene matches: 3.

This clonotype was seen only a few times. J is TRBJ2-3 and V is TRBV2, with 11 bases fitting TRBD2. This CDR3 has 16 residues. Germline CDR1 is SNHLY and CDR2 is FYNNEI. The V gene end was trimmed by 4 bases and the J gene end by 3 bases; junction bases not matched to a gene: 6. The CDR3 loop is CASSVLAGGPTDTQYF. CDR3 bases: TGTGCCAGCAGTGTTTTAGCGGGAGGGCCGACAGATACGCAGTATTTT.

At least ten counts were recorded for this clonotype. The chain couples TRBV18 to TRBJ1-2; TRBD1 matches 9 bases. This CDR3 comprises 15 residues. Germline-derived CDR1 and CDR2 are KGHSH and LQKENI. The V and J ends lost 3 bases and 1 base, in that order; junction bases with no gene match: 3. The CDR3 sequence: CASSPGQGLNYGYTF. As DNA, the CDR3 is TGTGCCAGCTCACCGGGACAGGGCCTTAACTATGGCTACACCTTC.

This clonotype was picked up many times. This chain links TRBV12-3 or TRBV12-4 with TRBJ2-5; D gene uncertain. This CDR3 comprises 15 residues. Trimming stripped 6 bases from V and 1 base from J, with 15 bases between. The CDR3 DNA follows: TGTGCCAGCAGCATACGAAGTGACATCCAAGAGACCCAGTACTTC. Translation: CASSIRSDIQETQYF.

This clonotype was observed at least ten times. The V and J genes are TRBV7-9 and TRBJ1-1; 7 nucleotides match TRBD1. Germline loops: CDR1 SEHNR, CDR2 FQNEAQ (reference sequence). V lost 5 bases to trimming and J lost 1 base; unmatched junction nucleotides: 7. CDR3 length: 15 residues. DNA of the CDR3: TGTGCCAGCAGCCCCCGACAGGGAACGAACACTGAAGCTTTCTTT. Its protein product is CASSPRQGTNTEAFF.

This clonotype was recorded a few times. CDR3 amino acids: CASTKQGAEETQYF. The CDR3 nucleotides are TGTGCCAGCACAAAACAGGGGGCGGAAGAGACCCAGTACTTC. This rearrangement joins TRBV6-1 to TRBJ2-5; 9 bases map to TRBD1. This CDR3 has 14 amino acids. Trimming removed 7 bases from V and 3 bases from J; junction bases left unmatched: 6. The germline CDR1 and CDR2 sequences are MNHNS and SASEGT.

The table lists this clonotype with many counts. The rearrangement links TRBV28 to TRBJ2-7, with D tentatively TRBD2 (5 bases). CDR1 and CDR2 (germline): MDHEN, SYDVKM. The CDR3 has 14 amino acids. Between the trimmed V and J ends, which lost 5 bases and 3 bases, there was a span of 14 bases. The chain's CDR3 is CASSLEGLNYEQYF. CDR3 bases: TGTGCCAGCAGTCTCGAGGGCTTGAACTACGAGCAGTACTTC.

This clonotype was seen only a few times. The V call is TRBV10-3, the J call TRBJ1-2; TRBD1 aligns across 7 bases. CDR3 size: 15 residues. J gave up 4 bases and V 5 bases, and 10 bases lay outside the gene matches. Germline V gene data show CDR1 as ENHRY and CDR2 as SYGVKD. In DNA, the CDR3 is TGTGCCATCAGTCTCGCTTCAACAGGGGCCTATGGCTACACCTTC. As protein: CAISLASTGAYGYTF.

This clonotype was observed many times. The chain uses TRBV7-2 and TRBJ2-5; 8 bases line up with TRBD2. Germline V lookup: CDR1 SGHTA, CDR2 FQGNSA. CDR3 length: 18 residues. V lost 1 base, J lost 2 bases, and 12 bases stayed unmatched. CDR3 bases: TGTGCCAGCAGCTTAGGCGGACCAGGACTAGCCTCGCAAGAGACCCAGTACTTC. It specifies CASSLGGPGLASQETQYF.

This chain joins TRBV28 and TRBJ2-1; no firm D call. Per the germline V gene, CDR1 is MDHEN and CDR2 is SYDVKM. The CDR3 runs 14 residues. The V and J ends lost 8 bases and 5 bases respectively, with 16 bases between them. CDR3 coding DNA: TGTGCCAGCTGCCGGCCAGAGAAGAACAATGAGCAGTTCTTC. Translated, it gives CASCRPEKNNEQFF.

This clonotype was counted a few times. V gene TRBV6-5 combines with J gene TRBJ2-3; no firm D call. The germline V gene encodes CDR1 MNHEY and CDR2 SVGAGI. V shed 2 bases and J shed 5 bases, with 11 bases lying between them. The CDR3 loop spans 14 amino acids. The CDR3 bases are TGTGCCAGCAGTTACGGCGAACGAGTAGATACGCAGTATTTT. Protein sequence: CASSYGERVDTQYF.

Ten or more counts support this clonotype. The CDR3 is CASSPVGQGTNSPLHF. The DNA of the CDR3 is TGTGCCAGCAGCCCAGTGGGACAGGGGACTAATTCACCCCTCCACTTT. The J gene is TRBJ1-6, the V gene TRBV27; 10 bases match TRBD1. The germline CDR1 and CDR2 sequences are MNHEY and SMNVEV (reference sequence). The CDR3 consists of 16 residues. V gave up 6 bases and J gave up 6 bases; unmatched junction bases: 8.

This clonotype was picked up many times. V usage is TRBV27 and J usage is TRBJ2-5, with D maybe TRBD1 (7 bases). The CDR3 length is 13 residues. Per the germline V gene, CDR1 is MNHEY and CDR2 is SMNVEV (reference sequence). The V gene lost 10 bases and the J gene lost 3 bases, with 15 bases spanning the gap. In DNA form, the CDR3 reads TGTGCCACCCTTGACAGGGAGGAAGAGACCCAGTACTTC. The encoded protein is CATLDREEETQYF.